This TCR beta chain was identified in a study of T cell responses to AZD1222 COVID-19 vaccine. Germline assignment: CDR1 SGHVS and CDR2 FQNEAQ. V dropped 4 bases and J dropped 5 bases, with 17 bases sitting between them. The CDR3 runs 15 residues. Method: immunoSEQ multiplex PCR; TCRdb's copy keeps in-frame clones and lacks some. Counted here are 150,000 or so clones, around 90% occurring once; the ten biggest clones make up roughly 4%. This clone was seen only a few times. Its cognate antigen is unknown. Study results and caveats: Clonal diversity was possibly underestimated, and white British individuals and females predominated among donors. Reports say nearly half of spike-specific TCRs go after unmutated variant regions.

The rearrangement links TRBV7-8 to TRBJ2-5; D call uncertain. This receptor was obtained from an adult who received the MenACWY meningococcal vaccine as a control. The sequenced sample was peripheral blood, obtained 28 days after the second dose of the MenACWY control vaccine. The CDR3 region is CASSSRANEAETQYF. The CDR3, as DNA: TGTGCCAGCAGCTCTAGGGCCAATGAGGCTGAGACCCAGTACTTC.